This TCR beta chain was captured in a study of blood T cell repertoires in COVID-19. Only in-frame clones appear in the TCRdb table, and some are missing; sequencing was by immunoSEQ multiplex PCR. The table lists about 38,000 clones, 90% of them singletons. V lost 4 bases and J 0 bases, leaving 6 bases between the germline ends. The CDR3 is 14 amino acids. Looked up from germline, CDR1 is ENHRY and CDR2 is SYGVKD. Sequencing was performed on peripheral blood. The receptor was isolated from a man aged 60 to 69 with active or convalescent COVID-19. The chain has TRBV10-3 and TRBJ2-2; tentative D call: TRBD2 (6 bases). This CDR3 is CAISGDSNTGELFF. CDR3 nucleotides: TGTGCCATCAGTGGGGACTCGAACACCGGGGAGCTGTTTTTT.